The 29 T cell receptor beta chains presented below share a single source sample, sequenced in a study of blood T cell repertoires in COVID-19. Assay: immunoSEQ multiplex PCR; the TCRdb copy retains only in-frame clones and omits some. The sample includes 80,000 to 95,000 clones, approximately 88% of them seen just once. The sequencing sample was made of peripheral blood. Every receptor here comes from a woman of 80 years or more with active or convalescent COVID-19.

This chain connects TRBV7-9 to TRBJ2-5, with 10 bases identical to TRBD2. CDR3 length: 14 residues. Trimming removed 4 bases from V and 4 bases from J; junction bases left unmatched: 3. The germline CDR1 and CDR2 sequences are SEHNR and FQNEAQ (reference sequence). The CDR3 sequence is CASSSGTSVETQYF. CDR3 nucleotide sequence: TGTGCCAGCAGCTCGGGGACTAGCGTAGAGACCCAGTACTTC.

The chain is built from TRBV12-3 or TRBV12-4 and TRBJ2-5; 11 bases line up with TRBD2. V gave up 7 bases and J gave up 4 bases; unmatched junction bases: 2. The CDR3 is made up of 13 amino acids. The CDR3 reads CASKGLAGETQYF. The CDR3 DNA sequence: TGTGCCAGCAAAGGACTAGCGGGAGAGACCCAGTACTTC.

The CDR3 sequence is CASSQTSGSDLDTQYF. The CDR3 DNA sequence: TGCGCCAGCAGCCAGACTAGCGGGAGTGATTTAGATACGCAGTATTTT. The chain uses TRBV4-1 and TRBJ2-3, with 12 nucleotides matching TRBD2. Germline trimming cut 3 bases from V and 5 bases from J; bases unmatched to any gene: 6. Germline loops: CDR1 MGHRA, CDR2 YSYEKL. CDR3 length: 16 residues.

The chain joins TRBV30 to TRBJ1-2; D perhaps matches TRBD1 (6 bases). Germline V gene data show CDR1 as GTSNPN and CDR2 as SVGIG (reference sequence). With 1 base removed from V and 4 bases from J, the gap between germline ends came to 13 bases. The CDR3 extends over 14 amino acids. CDR3 nucleotide sequence: TGTGCCTGGAGTGGGTGGGGGCTCGGCTATGGCTACACCTTC. Translated, it gives CAWSGWGLGYGYTF.

The gene calls are TRBV5-1 and TRBJ2-6; 13 bases line up with TRBD2. CDR1 is SGHRS, CDR2 YFSETQ, per germline. This CDR3 region has 19 residues. Trimming at V came to 4 bases and at J to 0 bases, leaving 7 bases not matched to a gene. The CDR3 nucleotides read TGCGCCAGCAGCCTACAGGGACTAGCGGGGTCCTCTGGGGCCAACGTCCTGACTTTC. Its translation: CASSLQGLAGSSGANVLTF.

This sequence joins TRBV21-1 and TRBJ2-5; the table assigns TRBD1, which was not confirmed against the DNA. TRBV21-1 is tagged as a pseudogene. This CDR3 contains 16 residues. The CDR3 protein is CASSTKGVTNQETQYF. The CDR3 DNA follows: TGTGCCAGCAGCACCAAGGGGGTGACTAACCAAGAGACCCAGTACTTC.

The chain combines TRBV5-1 with TRBJ2-1; 12 bases map to TRBD2. The germline gives CDR1 SGHRS, CDR2 YFSETQ. With 3 bases clipped from V and 2 bases from J, the junction kept 0 bases outside the gene matches. The CDR3 has 15 residues. Written as DNA, the CDR3 is TGCGCCAGCAGCTGGACTAGCGGGACCTACAATGAGCAGTTCTTC. This codes for CASSWTSGTYNEQFF.

This clone was detected a few times. The chain carries TRBV7-9 and TRBJ2-7; 8 bases agree with TRBD2. V gave up 3 bases and J gave up 3 bases; unmatched junction bases: 4. The CDR3 extends over 14 amino acids. Germline-derived CDR1 and CDR2 are SEHNR and FQNEAQ (reference sequence). The CDR3 loop is CASSFAGLGYEQYF. CDR3 DNA: TGTGCCAGCAGCTTTGCGGGACTAGGCTACGAGCAGTACTTC. Supplemented by reference TRBV7-9 and TRBJ2-7, the full variable domain reads DTGVSQNPRHKITKRGQNVTFRCDPISEHNRLYWYRQTLGQGPEFLTYFQNEAQLEKSRLLSDRFSAERPKGSFSTLEIQRTEQGDSAMYLCASSFAGLGYEQYFGPGTRLTVT.

The rearrangement links TRBV28 to TRBJ2-1; 7 nucleotides agree with TRBD1. Germline CDR1 and CDR2: MDHEN and SYDVKM. The J segment lost 2 bases and the V segment lost 5 bases, leaving 3 bases of the junction unmatched. The CDR3 is 14 amino acids. The CDR3 DNA reads as TGTGCCAGCAGTCCAGGGACAGCCTACAATGAGCAGTTCTTC. Residues: CASSPGTAYNEQFF.

J is TRBJ2-2 and V is TRBV28; TRBD1 aligns across 9 bases. Germline CDR1 and CDR2: MDHEN and SYDVKM. Trimming cost V 10 bases and J 1 base; bases outside gene matches: 4. The length of the CDR3 is 14 residues. The CDR3: CATRQGVNTGELFF. The CDR3 bases are TGTGCCACCAGACAGGGGGTGAACACCGGGGAGCTGTTTTTT.

The chain has TRBV7-3 and TRBJ2-2; TRBD1 might be the D (5 bases). The germline CDR1 and CDR2 sequences are SGHTA and FQGTGA. Trimming took 7 bases from V and 6 from J, leaving 12 bases between them. This CDR3 region has 13 residues. Written as DNA, the CDR3 is TGTGCCAGCACCAGAATAGGGGCCGGGGAGCTGTTTTTT. Its translation is CASTRIGAGELFF.

V usage is TRBV30 and J usage is TRBJ1-2; D is unresolved. CDR1 and CDR2 from the germline V gene are GTSNPN and SVGIG (reference sequence). The CDR3 is 12 amino acids. Trimming cost V 6 bases and J 8 bases, with 16 bases left between them. The CDR3 loop is CACRPGGGGYTF. The DNA of the CDR3 is TGTGCCTGTAGGCCAGGAGGAGGGGGCTACACCTTC.

The chain couples TRBV3-1 (or the pseudogene TRBV3-2) to TRBJ1-1; tentative D call: TRBD1 (6 bases). Germline CDR1 is LGHDT and CDR2 is YNNKEL (reference sequence). V was shortened by 7 bases and J by 4 bases, with 19 bases between the two germline ends. This CDR3 region has 15 residues. The CDR3 loop reads CASTYGGGQVTEAFF. The CDR3 DNA sequence: TGTGCCAGCACATACGGGGGGGGGCAGGTCACTGAAGCTTTCTTT.

The gene calls are TRBV6-6 and TRBJ1-2, with D unclear. CDR3 length: 15 residues. V lost 2 bases to trimming and J lost 8 bases, with 18 bases between them. CDR1 MNHNY and CDR2 SVGAGI come from the germline V gene (reference sequence). The CDR3 protein is CASSYEVVRVGGYTF. CDR3 bases: TGTGCCAGCAGTTACGAGGTGGTGAGGGTGGGAGGCTACACCTTC.

The V gene is TRBV5-1, the J gene TRBJ2-1; TRBD1 might be the D (6 bases). Trimming stripped 2 bases from V and 2 bases from J, with 14 bases between. The CDR3 covers 16 residues. Germline V gives CDR1 SGHRS, CDR2 YFSETQ. CDR3 sequence (DNA): TGCGCCAGCAGCTTCCTGACTCAGGGGACCTACAATGAGCAGTTCTTC. Protein sequence: CASSFLTQGTYNEQFF.

This clone was observed once. The chain employs TRBV6-2 or TRBV6-3 and TRBJ2-1; maybe TRBD1 (6 bases). The CDR3 has 16 residues. The V end was cut by 0 bases, the J end by 5 bases, with 14 bases between. Per germline, CDR1 MNHEY and CDR2 SVGEGT. The CDR3 reads CASSYSQGPQHNEQFF. CDR3 sequence (DNA): TGTGCCAGCAGTTACTCGCAGGGGCCTCAACACAATGAGCAGTTCTTC.

This clone was observed a handful of times. J is TRBJ2-1 and V is TRBV4-1, with 11 bases lining up with TRBD1. The CDR3 covers 16 residues. V gave up 4 bases and J gave up 2 bases; unmatched junction bases: 4. CDR1 is MGHRA, CDR2 YSYEKL, per germline. The CDR3 DNA sequence: TGCGCCAGCAGCCCGGGACAGGGGGTCACCTACAATGAGCAGTTCTTC. Translating it yields CASSPGQGVTYNEQFF.

This clone was found once. The chain employs TRBV30 and TRBJ2-3; the D gene is possibly TRBD1 (6 bases). The CDR3 is 13 amino acids. From germline, CDR1 is GTSNPN and CDR2 SVGIG (reference sequence). V gave up 3 bases and J gave up 5 bases, with 12 bases separating them. The CDR3 DNA reads TGTGCCTGGAGCAGGGGCCTCGGAGATACGCAGTATTTT. The encoded protein is CAWSRGLGDTQYF.

V gene TRBV10-3 combines with J gene TRBJ2-3; 8 bases are shared with TRBD2. CDR3 size: 16 residues. Germline lookup yields CDR1 ENHRY and CDR2 SYGVKD. V was clipped by 3 bases and J by 3 bases; unmatched bases: 8. The CDR3 bases are TGTGCCATCAGTGAATGGGGGACTAGTGGGACAGATACGCAGTATTTT. As protein: CAISEWGTSGTDTQYF.

CDR3 in amino acids: CASSFSRGLNTDTQYF. CDR3 bases: TGTGCCAGCAGCTTTTCCAGGGGGCTTAACACAGATACGCAGTATTTT. The chain carries TRBV5-4 and TRBJ2-3; 8 bases align to TRBD1. The germline gives CDR1 SGHNT, CDR2 YYREEE (reference sequence). V lost 2 bases and J lost 2; bases outside the gene matches: 7. The CDR3 runs to 16 residues.

CDR3 residues: CATGREAEAFF. CDR3 sequence (DNA): TGTGCCACCGGGAGAGAGGCTGAAGCTTTCTTT. The rearrangement joins TRBV7-8 to TRBJ1-1; no clear D gene. CDR3 length: 11 amino acids. CDR1 and CDR2 from the germline V gene are SGHVS and FQNEAQ. Trimming took off 10 bases at V and 6 bases at J, with 12 bases between the two ends.

The rearrangement uses TRBV21-1 and TRBJ1-2; the table's D call, TRBD1, has no DNA check behind it. TRBV21-1 counts as a pseudogene. The CDR3 has 13 residues. CDR3 DNA: TGTGCCAGCAGCAAACCGCAGGGGAATGGCTACACCTTC. Translating gives CASSKPQGNGYTF.

This chain joins TRBV19 and TRBJ2-7; 9 positions agree with TRBD1. The CDR3 is 15 residues long. Per germline, CDR1 LNHDA and CDR2 SQIVND (reference sequence). Trimming cost V 5 bases and J 6 bases; bases outside gene matches: 11. CDR3 in amino acids: CASSASTGGFGEQYF. The CDR3 nucleotides read TGTGCCAGTAGTGCCTCGACAGGGGGTTTCGGCGAGCAGTACTTC.

The chain carries TRBV11-2 and TRBJ2-3; possibly TRBD2 for D (5 bases). This CDR3 has 16 amino acids. Germline V gene data show CDR1 as SGHAT and CDR2 as FQNNGV. The germline V and J ends were trimmed by 2 bases and 4 bases, with 16 bases remaining between them. CDR3 region: CASSLSTSGRADTQYF. CDR3 DNA: TGTGCCAGCAGCTTAAGTACGAGCGGTAGGGCAGATACGCAGTATTTT.

The J gene is TRBJ1-1, the V gene TRBV5-4; 7 bases fit TRBD1. This CDR3 is built from 16 residues. The V and J ends lost 0 bases and 1 base, in that order; junction bases with no gene match: 6. Germline loops: CDR1 SGHNT, CDR2 YYREEE (reference sequence). The CDR3 sequence is CASSLGQGGGNTEAFF. In DNA form, the CDR3 reads TGTGCCAGCAGCTTGGGACAGGGTGGGGGGAACACTGAAGCTTTCTTT.

This chain connects TRBV6-1 to TRBJ1-4; no clear D gene. This CDR3 has 15 residues. Germline V gene sequence: CDR1 MNHNS, CDR2 SASEGT. Deletions cut 3 bases from V and 4 bases from J, with 12 bases between. The CDR3 reads CASSDMPQFNEKLFF. In DNA form, the CDR3 reads TGTGCCAGCAGTGACATGCCACAGTTTAATGAAAAACTGTTTTTT.

J is TRBJ1-6 and V is TRBV27, with TRBD1 matching 7 bases. The V segment lost 2 bases and the J segment 7 bases; nucleotides outside the gene matches: 8. CDR1 and CDR2 (germline): MNHEY, SMNVEV (reference sequence). The length of the CDR3 is 16 residues. The CDR3 sequence: CASSLRGNRGNSPLHF. The CDR3 DNA is TGTGCCAGCAGTTTACGGGGAAACAGGGGCAATTCACCCCTCCACTTT.

The chain carries TRBV5-8 and TRBJ1-1, with a tentative D call TRBD1 (6 bases). From germline, CDR1 is SGHTS and CDR2 YDEGEE. The ends were cut back, 4 bases at V and 3 bases at J, with 16 bases in the middle. This CDR3 comprises 15 residues. The CDR3 DNA is TGTGCCAGCAGCCCCCTGGGGGGGCTCGACACTGAAGCTTTCTTT. Residues: CASSPLGGLDTEAFF.

This clone was seen ten or more times. The genes are TRBV6-6 and TRBJ1-2; TRBD1 is a possible D gene (6 bases). CDR3 length: 16 residues. Germline assignment: CDR1 MNHNY and CDR2 SVGAGI (reference sequence). The V end lost 3 bases, the J end lost 3 bases, and 17 bases lay between the germline ends. The CDR3 DNA sequence: TGTGCCAGCAGTTATGATGGGCAGGGGATCTACTATGGCTACACCTTC. Its protein product is CASSYDGQGIYYGYTF.